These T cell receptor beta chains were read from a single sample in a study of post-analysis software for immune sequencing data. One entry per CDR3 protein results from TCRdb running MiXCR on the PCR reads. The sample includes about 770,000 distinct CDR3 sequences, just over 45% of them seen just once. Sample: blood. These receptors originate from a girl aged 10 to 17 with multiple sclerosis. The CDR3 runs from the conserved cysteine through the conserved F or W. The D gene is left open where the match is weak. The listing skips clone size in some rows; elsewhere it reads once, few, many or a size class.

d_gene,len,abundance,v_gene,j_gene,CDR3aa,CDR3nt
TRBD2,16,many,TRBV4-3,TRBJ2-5,CASSPNGLAGGETQYF,TGCGCCAGCAGCCCCAATGGACTAGCGGGAGGGGAGACCCAGTACTTC
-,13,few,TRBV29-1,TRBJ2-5,CSVTIGDGGTQYF,TGCAGCGTGACCATTGGAGACGGCGGGACCCAGTACTTC
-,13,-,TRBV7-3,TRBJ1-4,CASSLRNGEKLFF,TGTGCCAGCAGCCTCAGAAATGGAGAAAAACTGTTTTTT
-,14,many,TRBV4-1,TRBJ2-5,CASSQGTGKETQYF,TGCGCCAGCAGCCAAGGGACTGGGAAAGAGACCCAGTACTTC
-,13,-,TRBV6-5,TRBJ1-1,CASRTWGGTEAFF,TGTGCCAGCAGGACGTGGGGGGGGACTGAAGCTTTCTTT
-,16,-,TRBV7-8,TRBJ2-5,CASSLPGRTYGETQYF,TGTGCCAGCAGCCTTCCGGGGAGGACGTATGGGGAGACCCAGTACTTC
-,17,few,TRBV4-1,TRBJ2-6,CASSRGDSPSGANVLTF,TGCGCCAGCAGCCGCGGGGACAGCCCTTCTGGGGCCAACGTCCTGACTTTC
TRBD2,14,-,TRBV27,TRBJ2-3,CASSREGPGLMQYF,TGTGCCAGCTCTCGGGAGGGCCCTGGACTGATGCAGTATTTT
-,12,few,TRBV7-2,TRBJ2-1,CVSSPVVDGQFF,TGTGTCAGCAGCCCCGTGGTGGATGGGCAGTTCTTC
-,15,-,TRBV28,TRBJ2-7,CASSLKTSNPYEQYF,TGTGCCAGCAGTTTAAAGACTAGTAACCCCTACGAGCAGTACTTC
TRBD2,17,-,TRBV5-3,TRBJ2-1,CASSLTSVASGSNEQFF,TGTGCCAGCAGCTTGACCTCTGTAGCTAGCGGGAGTAATGAGCAGTTCTTC